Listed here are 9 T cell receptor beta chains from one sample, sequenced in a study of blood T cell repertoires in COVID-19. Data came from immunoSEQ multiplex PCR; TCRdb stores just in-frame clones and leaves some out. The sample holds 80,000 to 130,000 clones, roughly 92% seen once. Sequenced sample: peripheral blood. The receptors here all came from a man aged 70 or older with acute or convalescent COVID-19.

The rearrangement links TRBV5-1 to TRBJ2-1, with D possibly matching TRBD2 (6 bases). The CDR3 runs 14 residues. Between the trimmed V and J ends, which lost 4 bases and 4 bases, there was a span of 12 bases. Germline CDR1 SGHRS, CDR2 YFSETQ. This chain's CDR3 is CASSEASAYNEQFF. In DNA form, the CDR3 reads TGCGCCAGCAGCGAGGCTAGCGCGTACAATGAGCAGTTCTTC.

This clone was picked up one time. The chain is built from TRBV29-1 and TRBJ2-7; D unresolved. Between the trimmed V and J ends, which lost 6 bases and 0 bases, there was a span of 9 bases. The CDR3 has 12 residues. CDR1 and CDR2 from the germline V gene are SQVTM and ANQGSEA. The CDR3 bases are TGCAGCGTGACACAAACCTCCTACGAGCAGTACTTC. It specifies CSVTQTSYEQYF.

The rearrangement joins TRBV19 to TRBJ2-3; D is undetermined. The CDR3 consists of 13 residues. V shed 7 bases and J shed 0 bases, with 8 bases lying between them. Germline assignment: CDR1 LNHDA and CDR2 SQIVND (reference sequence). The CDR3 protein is CASKQISTDTQYF. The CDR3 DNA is TGTGCCAGTAAACAAATTAGCACAGATACGCAGTATTTT.

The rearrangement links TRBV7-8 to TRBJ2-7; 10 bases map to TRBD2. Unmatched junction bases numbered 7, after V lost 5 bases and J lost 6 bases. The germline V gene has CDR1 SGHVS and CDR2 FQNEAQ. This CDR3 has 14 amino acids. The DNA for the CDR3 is TGTGCCAGCAGCGAGACTAGCGGGCATTTCGAGCAGTACTTC. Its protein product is CASSETSGHFEQYF.

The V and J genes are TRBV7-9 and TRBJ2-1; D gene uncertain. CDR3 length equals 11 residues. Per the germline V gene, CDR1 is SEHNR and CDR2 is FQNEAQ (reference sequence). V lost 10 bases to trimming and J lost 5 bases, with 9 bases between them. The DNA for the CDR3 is TGTGCCACAGGCCGAAACAATGAGCAGTTCTTC. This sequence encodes CATGRNNEQFF.

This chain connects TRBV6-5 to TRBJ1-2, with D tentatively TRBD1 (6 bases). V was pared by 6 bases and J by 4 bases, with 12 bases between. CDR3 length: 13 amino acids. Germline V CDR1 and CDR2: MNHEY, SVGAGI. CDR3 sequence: CASSYDRIYGYTF. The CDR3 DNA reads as TGTGCCAGCAGCTACGACAGGATCTATGGCTACACCTTC.

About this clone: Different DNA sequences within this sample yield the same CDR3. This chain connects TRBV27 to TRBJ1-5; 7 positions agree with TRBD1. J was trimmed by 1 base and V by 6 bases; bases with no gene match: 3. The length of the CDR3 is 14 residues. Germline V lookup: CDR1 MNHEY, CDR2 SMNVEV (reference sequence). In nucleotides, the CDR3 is TGTGCCAGCAGCCTACAGGGGAGCAATCAGCCCCAGCATTTT. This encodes CASSLQGSNQPQHF.

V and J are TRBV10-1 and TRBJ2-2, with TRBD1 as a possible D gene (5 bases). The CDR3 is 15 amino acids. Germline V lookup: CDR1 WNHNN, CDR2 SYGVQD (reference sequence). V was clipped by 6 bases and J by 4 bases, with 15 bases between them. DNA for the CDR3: TGCGCCAGCAGGGCAGGGATTTTAGTCACCGGGGAGCTGTTTTTT. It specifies CASRAGILVTGELFF.

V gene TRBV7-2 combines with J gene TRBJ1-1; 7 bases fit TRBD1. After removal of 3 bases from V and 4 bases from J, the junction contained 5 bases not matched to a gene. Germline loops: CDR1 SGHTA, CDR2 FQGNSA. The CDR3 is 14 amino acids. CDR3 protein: CASSFWTGSTEAFF. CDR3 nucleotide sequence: TGTGCCAGCAGCTTCTGGACAGGAAGCACTGAAGCTTTCTTT. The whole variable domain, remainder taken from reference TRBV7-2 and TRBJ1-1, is GAGVSQSPSNKVTEKGKDVELRCDPISGHTALYWYRQSLGQGLEFLIYFQGNSAPDKSGLPSDRFSAERTGGSVSTLTIQRTQQEDSAVYLCASSFWTGSTEAFFGQGTRLTVV.